Following are 10 T cell receptor beta chains from one sample sequenced in a study of identical twins. MiXCR, applied by TCRdb to the 5' RACE reads, yields one record per CDR3 protein. The sample lists some 1,600,000 distinct CDR3 sequences; around 29% were seen once. Material: cord blood. These receptors all stem from a newborn girl in good health.

In this sample, this clonotype turned up many times. The gene calls are TRBV5-1 and TRBJ2-7; maybe TRBD1 (6 bases). Trimming removed 5 bases at V and 0 bases at J, with 18 bases between. Per the germline V gene, CDR1 is SGHRS and CDR2 is YFSETQ. This CDR3 is built from 16 residues. The CDR3 DNA reads as TGCGCCAGCAGTCAACCCAGGGGTCTTTCCTCCTACGAGCAGTACTTC. As protein: CASSQPRGLSSYEQYF.

The chain recombines TRBV7-8 with TRBJ2-1, with a weak D call TRBD2 (6 bases). In germline, CDR1 is SGHVS, CDR2 FQNEAQ. Trimming shortened V by 0 bases and J by 6 bases, and 15 bases separated the two germline ends. The CDR3 is made up of 16 amino acids. The CDR3 reads CASSLARAREVNEQFF. The CDR3 nucleotides read TGTGCCAGCAGCTTAGCGCGGGCGAGGGAGGTCAATGAGCAGTTCTTC.

This clonotype was detected only a few times. For the CDR3, the DNA is TGTGCCAGCAGAGAAAGCGGGGGAGACTTTTACAATGAGCAGTTCTTC. Translated, it gives CASRESGGDFYNEQFF. The chain joins TRBV2 to TRBJ2-1; 8 bases line up with TRBD2. The germline V gene encodes CDR1 SNHLY and CDR2 FYNNEI. The CDR3 extends over 16 amino acids. The trim removed 6 bases at V and 4 bases at J, leaving 11 bases unmatched.

This clonotype was observed a few times. This chain connects TRBV2 to TRBJ1-2, with D possibly matching TRBD1 (5 bases). Between the trimmed V and J ends, which lost 4 bases and 4 bases, there was a span of 10 bases. In germline, CDR1 is SNHLY, CDR2 FYNNEI. The CDR3 spans 13 residues. CDR3 amino acids: CASSVDNFYGYTF. In DNA, the CDR3 is TGTGCCAGCAGTGTGGACAACTTCTATGGCTACACCTTC.

The count of this clonotype is one. The J gene is TRBJ2-1, the V gene TRBV20-1, with 11 bases identical to TRBD2. The J segment lost 0 bases and the V segment lost 3 bases, leaving 10 bases of the junction unmatched. CDR1 is DFQATT and CDR2 is SNEGSKA in the germline V gene (reference sequence). This CDR3 contains 18 residues. The chain's CDR3 is CSASPGLAGGYSYNEQFF. The DNA of the CDR3 is TGCAGTGCTAGCCCGGGTCTAGCGGGGGGCTACTCCTACAATGAGCAGTTCTTC.

For this clonotype: With a much larger clone just one base away, this may be a read error. This chain uses TRBV20-1 with TRBJ1-4; 8 nucleotides match TRBD1. Germline V gene data show CDR1 as DFQATT and CDR2 as SNEGSKA (reference sequence). CDR3 length: 14 residues. With V trimmed by 4 bases and J by 0 bases, 1 base remained unmatched. Here the CDR3 reads CSAKQGATNEKLFF. DNA of the CDR3: TGCAGTGCTAAACAGGGGGCAACTAATGAAAAACTGTTTTTT.

This chain uses TRBV6-5 with TRBJ2-2; no reliable D call. Trimming removed 7 bases at V and 3 bases at J, with 9 bases between. This CDR3 has 13 residues. The germline gives CDR1 MNHEY, CDR2 SVGAGI. CDR3 in DNA: TGTGCCAGCATGACATGGGACACCGGGGAGCTGTTTTTT. Its translation is CASMTWDTGELFF.

This chain uses TRBV29-1 with TRBJ2-7, with 8 bases aligning to TRBD1. Germline V gene lookup returns CDR1 SQVTM and CDR2 ANQGSEA. The CDR3 is 16 residues long. The J segment lost 2 bases and the V segment lost 0 bases, leaving 9 bases of the junction unmatched. CDR3: CSVEDQERTGTYEQYF. In DNA, the CDR3 is TGCAGCGTTGAAGATCAAGAAAGGACAGGGACCTACGAGCAGTACTTC.

In this sample, this clonotype turned up many times. The CDR3 region is CASSTSGPYNEQFF. The CDR3 DNA reads as TGTGCCAGCTCGACTAGCGGTCCGTACAATGAGCAGTTCTTC. This chain links TRBV12-3 or TRBV12-4 with TRBJ2-1; 9 positions match TRBD2. Germline trimming cut 8 bases from V and 4 bases from J; bases unmatched to any gene: 6. CDR3 length: 14 amino acids.

This clonotype was observed many times. The junction and the germline gene differ at one end; a read error may be behind it. The chain has TRBV19 and TRBJ1-2; D gene ambiguous. CDR3 length: 12 residues. The germline CDR1 and CDR2 sequences are LNHDA and SQIVND (reference sequence). The DNA for the CDR3 is TGTGCCAGCAGTATCCGGAACTATGGCTACACCTTC. It translates to CASSIRNYGYTF.